Below, one TCR beta chain is given with its context. Its target is unknown. This PCR relied on a set of 60 Vbeta primers and 13 Jbeta primers. Profiled with immunoSEQ multiplex PCR; TCRdb holds only in-frame clones, not every one. Of under 200,000 clones listed, roughly 70% are singletons. This sample is part of a study of cytomegalovirus exposure and HLA in healthy donors. For the study at large: Unique TCRs numbering about 85 million, obtained from HLA-typed donors, made up an early data release.

Germline lookup yields CDR1 SGHTA and CDR2 FQGNSA. V was shortened by 1 base and J by 0 bases, with 12 bases between the two germline ends. This CDR3 is built from 16 residues. General study findings and limits: Analysis was carried out at a later point, and it linked a missense DCLRE1C variant to TCR beta V- and J-gene trimming. In a later analysis, common viral pathogens appeared linked to several of the most significant clusters.

Material: PBMCs. This sequence was found in a woman aged 25 to 39 in good health and CMV-seronegative. The rearrangement uses TRBV7-2 and TRBJ1-2, with D possibly matching TRBD1 (5 bases). The CDR3 bases are TGTGCCAGCAGCTTAGTTCTCGCAGGGACTAACTATGGCTACACCTTC. The encoded protein is CASSLVLAGTNYGYTF. The whole variable domain, remainder taken from reference TRBV7-2 and TRBJ1-2, is GAGVSQSPSNKVTEKGKDVELRCDPISGHTALYWYRQSLGQGLEFLIYFQGNSAPDKSGLPSDRFSAERTGGSVSTLTIQRTQQEDSAVYLCASSLVLAGTNYGYTFGSGTRLTVV.